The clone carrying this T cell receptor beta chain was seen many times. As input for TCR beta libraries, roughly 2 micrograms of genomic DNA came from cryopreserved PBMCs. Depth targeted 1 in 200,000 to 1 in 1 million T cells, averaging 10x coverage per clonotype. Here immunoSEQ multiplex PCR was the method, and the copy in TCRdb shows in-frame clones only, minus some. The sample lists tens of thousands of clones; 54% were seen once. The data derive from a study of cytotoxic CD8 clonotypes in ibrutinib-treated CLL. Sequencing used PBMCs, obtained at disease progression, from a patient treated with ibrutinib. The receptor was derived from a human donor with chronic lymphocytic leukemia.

The DNA of the CDR3 is TGTGCCAGTAGTGAGACTAAATCCTACGAGCAGTACTTC. This codes for CASSETKSYEQYF. This chain links TRBV19 with TRBJ2-7, with D perhaps matching TRBD2 (5 bases). Germline V lookup: CDR1 LNHDA, CDR2 SQIVND (reference sequence). V dropped 5 bases and J dropped 1 base, with 9 bases sitting between them. This CDR3 comprises 13 residues.